The present T cell receptor (beta chain) was sequenced within a study of identical twins. TCRdb recomputed calls from the 5' RACE reads with MiXCR, one row per CDR3 protein. This sample has approximately 590,000 distinct CDR3 sequences; over 8.5% occur once, and the top ten carry approximately 3.2%. This clonotype was observed a handful of times. Its antigen is unidentified. The ends were cut back, 6 bases at V and 2 bases at J, with 14 bases in the middle. The V gene's germline CDR1 is SQVTM and CDR2 ANQGSEA. The CDR3 contains 14 residues. The study, taken as a whole, reports: Invariant populations such as MAIT and iNKT cells could partly muddle zero-insertion analyses.

This sample was shared with a second study, whose subject was yellow fever vaccine responses in identical twins.

The sequencing input was PBMCs. The sequence was collected from a woman between 18 and 29 years old in good health. V is TRBV29-1 and J is TRBJ2-1; D unresolved. The CDR3 protein is CSVTLKGPYNEQFF. CDR3 nucleotide sequence: TGCAGCGTGACCCTAAAGGGCCCCTACAATGAGCAGTTCTTC.